Listed here are 22 T cell receptor beta chains from one sample, sequenced in a study of cytomegalovirus exposure and HLA in healthy donors. PCR amplification relied on 60 Vbeta primers (plus 13 Jbeta primers). TCRdb's copy holds only in-frame clones and misses some; the assay was immunoSEQ multiplex PCR. The sample's table shows some 48,000 clones. The sequenced sample consisted of PBMCs. Receptors were obtained from a male donor in good health and CMV-seropositive.

V usage is TRBV9 and J usage is TRBJ2-3; 15 nucleotides match TRBD2. The CDR3 is made up of 19 amino acids. J gave up 2 bases and V 5 bases, and 12 bases lay outside the gene matches. The germline gives CDR1 SGDLS, CDR2 YYNGEE. CDR3 region: CASSVQPGLAGGTTDTQYF. The CDR3 DNA is TGTGCCAGCAGTGTGCAACCGGGACTAGCGGGGGGCACCACAGATACGCAGTATTTT. Full variable domain (rest looked up from reference TRBV9 and TRBJ2-3): DSGVTQTPKHLITATGQRVTLRCSPRSGDLSVYWYQQSLDQGLQFLIQYYNGEERAKGNILERFSAQQFPDLHSELNLSSLELGDSALYFCASSVQPGLAGGTTDTQYFGPGTRLTVL.

J is TRBJ1-2 and V is TRBV5-6; D possibly corresponds to TRBD1 (6 bases). Germline V gene sequence: CDR1 SGHDT, CDR2 YYEEEE. The V end was cut by 4 bases, the J end by 1 base, with 11 bases between. This CDR3 comprises 14 residues. The DNA of the CDR3 is TGTGCCAGCAGCACCAGGGGAAGTAACTATGGCTACACCTTC. Translation: CASSTRGSNYGYTF.

CDR3 sequence reads: CASSLSVIPYEQYF. The DNA for the CDR3 is TGTGCCAGCAGTTTGTCGGTGATTCCCTACGAGCAGTACTTC. V and J are TRBV28 and TRBJ2-7; D remains ambiguous. Germline V lookup: CDR1 MDHEN, CDR2 SYDVKM. V shed 3 bases and J shed 2 bases, with 11 bases lying between them. This CDR3 has 14 residues.

This rearrangement joins TRBV4-1 to TRBJ2-7; D not certain. Germline values: CDR1 MGHRA, CDR2 YSYEKL. The CDR3 is made up of 16 amino acids. V was shortened by 1 base and J by 0 bases, with 13 bases between the two germline ends. Here the CDR3 DNA reads TGCGCCAGCAGCCAAGGCGCAGGCCTTATCTCCTACGAGCAGTACTTC. Translating it yields CASSQGAGLISYEQYF.

The V and J genes are TRBV9 and TRBJ1-1, with D possibly matching TRBD1 (5 bases). The CDR3 consists of 13 residues. The V end was cut by 1 base, the J end by 5 bases, with 9 bases between. Germline loops: CDR1 SGDLS, CDR2 YYNGEE. As DNA, the CDR3 is TGTGCCAGCAGCGTACTGGGGGGGACTGAAGCTTTCTTT. Encoded protein: CASSVLGGTEAFF.

The chain joins TRBV5-4 to TRBJ2-2; tentative D call: TRBD1 (5 bases). V was clipped by 4 bases and J by 4 bases, with 17 bases between them. This CDR3 spans 16 amino acids. CDR1 is SGHNT and CDR2 is YYREEE in the germline V gene (reference sequence). Written as DNA, the CDR3 is TGTGCCAGCAGCGCCAGGGCAGGCCTGGGCACCGGGGAGCTGTTTTTT. Its protein is CASSARAGLGTGELFF.

The gene calls are TRBV6-1 and TRBJ1-6; TRBD1 might be the D (6 bases). V lost 3 bases and J lost 10, with 19 bases in between. Germline lookup yields CDR1 MNHNS and CDR2 SASEGT. CDR3 length: 16 amino acids. The DNA for the CDR3 is TGTGCCAGCAGTGAGATCCTCGGCCTAAGGGGGTCACCCCTCCACTTT. It specifies CASSEILGLRGSPLHF.

CDR3 amino acids: CASSFSGGGSSYEQYF. The CDR3 DNA follows: TGCGCCAGCAGTTTTTCGGGAGGTGGGAGCTCCTACGAGCAGTACTTC. The rearrangement joins TRBV4-1 to TRBJ2-7; 7 bases are shared with TRBD2. The CDR3 spans 16 residues. Germline loops: CDR1 MGHRA, CDR2 YSYEKL. V lost 6 bases, J lost 0 bases, and 11 bases stayed unmatched.

V and J are TRBV10-3 and TRBJ2-7, with 8 nucleotides matching TRBD2. Per the germline V gene, CDR1 is ENHRY and CDR2 is SYGVKD. Germline trimming cut 2 bases from V and 3 bases from J; bases unmatched to any gene: 9. The CDR3 loop spans 16 amino acids. In DNA, the CDR3 is TGTGCCATCAGTGAGCGGGGGGGGCTGCTCCTCTACGAGCAGTACTTC. Translating it yields CAISERGGLLLYEQYF.

The genes are TRBV18 and TRBJ2-7, with 7 bases aligning to TRBD1. Germline values: CDR1 KGHSH, CDR2 LQKENI. The CDR3 runs 14 residues. The V segment lost 6 bases and the J segment 2 bases; nucleotides outside the gene matches: 7. This CDR3 reads CASSAGTAPYEQYF. The CDR3 DNA sequence: TGTGCCAGCTCGGCCGGGACAGCGCCCTACGAGCAGTACTTC.

Concerning this clone: Other DNA variants within this sample encode the same CDR3. The rearrangement links TRBV10-3 to TRBJ2-3; no firm D call. V lost 0 bases, J lost 5 bases, and 6 bases lay in between. CDR3 size: 13 residues. Germline CDR1 is ENHRY and CDR2 is SYGVKD. The CDR3 coding sequence is TGTGCCATCAGTGAGTCGGCAGTAGATACGCAGTATTTT. This gives the protein CAISESAVDTQYF.

The rearrangement links TRBV9 to TRBJ2-3; a weak D match, TRBD2 (5 bases). V lost 4 bases, J lost 4 bases, and 16 bases lay in between. The CDR3 extends over 15 amino acids. Germline CDR1 is SGDLS and CDR2 is YYNGEE. The chain's CDR3 is CASSPAPPRADTQYF. CDR3 sequence (DNA): TGTGCCAGCAGCCCGGCCCCCCCGAGGGCAGATACGCAGTATTTT.

The genes are TRBV5-8 and TRBJ1-6; TRBD1 aligns across 8 bases. The germline V gene has CDR1 SGHTS and CDR2 YDEGEE. This CDR3 spans 14 amino acids. V was clipped by 4 bases and J by 8 bases; unmatched bases: 5. The CDR3, as DNA: TGTGCCAGCAGCCGGGACAGGTCGGATTCACCCCTCCACTTT. It codes for CASSRDRSDSPLHF.

Here the CDR3 DNA reads TGTGCCAGTAGTATAGATGCCCCCGGGACTAGCGGAATTACAGATACGCAGTATTTT. Protein: CASSIDAPGTSGITDTQYF. The J gene is TRBJ2-3, the V gene TRBV19; 11 bases line up with TRBD2. Germline V CDR1 and CDR2: LNHDA, SQIVND (reference sequence). V was clipped by 0 bases and J by 3 bases; unmatched bases: 11. The CDR3 spans 19 residues.

This sequence joins TRBV27 and TRBJ2-1, with TRBD2 matching 8 bases. J lost 6 bases, V lost 6 bases, and 1 base had no gene match. Germline CDR1 reads MNHEY; CDR2 reads SMNVEV (reference sequence). The CDR3 totals 12 residues. CDR3 amino acids: CASRLAGNEQFF. The CDR3 DNA sequence: TGTGCCAGCAGGCTAGCGGGCAATGAGCAGTTCTTC.

This chain uses TRBV7-3 with TRBJ2-2, with 7 bases fitting TRBD1. Germline lookup yields CDR1 SGHTA and CDR2 FQGTGA. This CDR3 region has 16 residues. J was trimmed by 4 bases and V by 5 bases; bases with no gene match: 10. Written as DNA, the CDR3 is TGTGCCAGCAGCCAAACCATCCGACAGGGCACCGGGGAGCTGTTTTTT. It translates to CASSQTIRQGTGELFF.

The rearrangement uses TRBV7-3 and TRBJ1-1; perhaps TRBD1 as D (5 bases). Germline values: CDR1 SGHTA, CDR2 FQGTGA. Trimming pared 1 base from V and 6 bases from J, leaving 12 bases between. This CDR3 contains 14 residues. This CDR3 reads CASSLSAGNSEAFF. The CDR3 bases are TGTGCCAGCAGCTTAAGCGCAGGGAATTCTGAAGCTTTCTTT.

The chain employs TRBV9 and TRBJ1-4, with D uncertain. The CDR3 sequence is 14 residues long. In germline, CDR1 is SGDLS, CDR2 YYNGEE. The V end was cut by 0 bases, the J end by 9 bases, with 12 bases between. The CDR3 nucleotides read TGTGCCAGCAGCGTAGCCGACAAATCGAAAAAACTGTTTTTT. Translation gives CASSVADKSKKLFF.

The chain is built from TRBV7-7 and TRBJ2-2; 9 bases match TRBD2. The germline V gene has CDR1 SSHAT and CDR2 FNYEAQ (reference sequence). Trimming removed 5 bases from V and 6 bases from J; junction bases left unmatched: 4. This CDR3 region has 14 residues. The CDR3 DNA reads TGTGCCAGCAGCCCGAGACTAGCGGCCGGGGAGCTGTTTTTT. Protein product: CASSPRLAAGELFF.

The chain joins TRBV6-1 to TRBJ2-7, with no clear D. Germline CDR1 reads MNHNS; CDR2 reads SASEGT. Trimming cost V 4 bases and J 4 bases, with 14 bases left between them. The CDR3 spans 14 residues. CDR3 sequence (DNA): TGTGCCAGCAGTGGACTCGGCAGTACTTACGAGCAGTACTTC. Protein: CASSGLGSTYEQYF.

The chain has TRBV29-1 and TRBJ2-3; TRBD2 might be the D (7 bases). Germline CDR1 and CDR2: SQVTM and ANQGSEA. V lost 7 bases and J lost 14, with 25 bases in between. This CDR3 has 13 residues. CDR3 in DNA: TGCAGCGGGGAATTGGACAGCCGGGAGGTAAGGTATTTT. Its translation is CSGELDSREVRYF.

The V call is TRBV5-1, the J call TRBJ2-5, with 11 bases identical to TRBD2. CDR1 is SGHRS and CDR2 is YFSETQ in the germline V gene. The CDR3 is 15 amino acids. Germline trimming cut 4 bases from V and 3 bases from J; bases unmatched to any gene: 5. CDR3 nucleotides: TGCGCCAGCAGCAGTCAACTAGCGGGGGAAGAGACCCAGTACTTC. Its translation is CASSSQLAGEETQYF.